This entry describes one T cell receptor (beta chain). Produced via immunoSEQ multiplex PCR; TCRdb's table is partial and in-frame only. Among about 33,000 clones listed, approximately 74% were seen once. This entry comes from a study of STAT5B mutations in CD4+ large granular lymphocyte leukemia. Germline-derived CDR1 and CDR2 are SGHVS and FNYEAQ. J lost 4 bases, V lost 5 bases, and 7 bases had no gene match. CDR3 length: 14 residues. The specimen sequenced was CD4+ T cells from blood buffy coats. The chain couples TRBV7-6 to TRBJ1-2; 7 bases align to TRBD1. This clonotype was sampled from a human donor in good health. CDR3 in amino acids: CASSLQTGPYGYTF. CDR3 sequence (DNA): TGTGCCAGCAGCCTCCAGACAGGGCCCTATGGCTACACCTTC.